These 9 T cell receptor beta chains came from one sample sequenced in a study of shared clonotypes between healthy human individuals. TCRdb's table, derived via immunoSEQ multiplex PCR, lists solely in-frame clones and lacks some. In the table there are approximately 470,000 clones, 78% of which are singletons. The sample consisted of PBMCs. The receptor source for this set is a woman aged 35 to 49 in good health. Some clones in this sample may be carry-over from other donors' samples.

This clone was seen a few times. This chain uses TRBV28 with TRBJ2-5; D may be TRBD1 or TRBD2 (5 bases each). The CDR3 consists of 16 residues. The V gene's germline CDR1 is MDHEN and CDR2 SYDVKM. The germline V and J ends were trimmed by 7 bases and 2 bases, with 20 bases remaining between them. The CDR3 DNA sequence: TGTGCCAGCACGGGGCTCGACGCAGTGACACAAGAGACCCAGTACTTC. Translating it yields CASTGLDAVTQETQYF. Variable domain in full (rest from reference TRBV28 and TRBJ2-5): DVKVTQSSRYLVKRTGEKVFLECVQDMDHENMFWYRQDPGLGLRLIYFSYDVKMKEKGDIPEGYSVSREKKERFSLILESASTNQTSMYLCASTGLDAVTQETQYFGPGTRLLVL.

The J gene is TRBJ2-1, the V gene TRBV19; D possibly corresponds to TRBD2 (6 bases). Trimming pared 4 bases from V and 15 bases from J, leaving 19 bases between. The CDR3 is made up of 13 amino acids. Germline V gene data show CDR1 as LNHDA and CDR2 as SQIVND (reference sequence). The CDR3: CASSSQGGTSRFF. Here the CDR3 DNA reads TGTGCCAGTAGTAGTCAGGGCGGGACCTCTAGGTTCTTC.

This sequence joins TRBV14 and TRBJ2-7; D uncertain. Trimming took off 5 bases at V and 2 bases at J, with 10 bases between the two ends. Germline V gene data show CDR1 as SGHDN and CDR2 as FVKESK. The CDR3 covers 13 residues. Here the CDR3 reads CASSTGLAYEQYF. As DNA, the CDR3 is TGTGCCAGCAGCACCGGGTTAGCCTACGAGCAGTACTTC.

The chain uses TRBV29-1 and TRBJ1-2; TRBD1 is a possible D gene (6 bases). Germline CDR1 SQVTM, CDR2 ANQGSEA. This CDR3 is 17 amino acids long. Trimming pared 0 bases from V and 1 base from J, leaving 18 bases between. For the CDR3, the DNA is TGCAGCGTTGAAGATCGACCCTGGACAGAGCTTAACTATGGCTACACCTTC. Protein sequence: CSVEDRPWTELNYGYTF.

To note about this clone: The identical CDR3 is also encoded by other nucleotide sequences in the sample. The genes are TRBV11-3 and TRBJ2-2; D is uncertain. Trimming shortened V by 0 bases and J by 5 bases, and 4 bases separated the two germline ends. Germline CDR1 reads SGHNT; CDR2 reads YENEEA. This CDR3 spans 13 amino acids. CDR3 sequence reads: CASSLEGTGELFF. CDR3 sequence (DNA): TGTGCCAGCAGCTTAGAGGGGACCGGGGAGCTGTTTTTT.

This chain joins TRBV10-2 and TRBJ2-2; 10 bases match TRBD2. Germline V gene lookup returns CDR1 WSHSY and CDR2 SAAADI. The V gene end was trimmed by 5 bases and the J gene end by 2 bases; junction bases not matched to a gene: 2. This CDR3 has 15 residues. The CDR3 here is CASSLAGVNTGELFF. As DNA, the CDR3 is TGCGCCAGCAGTCTAGCGGGAGTTAACACCGGGGAGCTGTTTTTT.

This clone was found a few times. The chain joins TRBV6-1 to TRBJ2-3; no reliable D call. The CDR3 sequence is 15 residues long. CDR1 and CDR2 (germline): MNHNS, SASEGT. V was clipped by 5 bases and J by 0 bases, with 12 bases between them. CDR3 DNA sequence: TGTGCCAGCAGTCCAAGCAGATACAGCACAGATACGCAGTATTTT. Amino acids: CASSPSRYSTDTQYF.

The chain links TRBV11-2 to TRBJ2-7; D uncertain. The CDR3 sequence is 14 residues long. CDR1 is SGHAT and CDR2 is FQNNGV in the germline V gene. V was pared by 3 bases and J by 0 bases, with 9 bases between. CDR3 in amino acids: CASSFGVDSYEQYF. The CDR3 DNA follows: TGTGCCAGCAGCTTCGGTGTTGACTCCTACGAGCAGTACTTC.

This clone was seen a few times. V and J are TRBV6-1 and TRBJ1-3; D gene uncertain. The CDR3 loop spans 15 amino acids. The ends were cut back, 5 bases at V and 2 bases at J, with 13 bases in the middle. From germline, CDR1 is MNHNS and CDR2 SASEGT. The CDR3 DNA reads TGTGCCAGCAGTCAGAACACCGGGCCTGGAAACACCATATATTTT. Amino acids: CASSQNTGPGNTIYF.